This entry lists 4 T cell receptor beta chains sequenced from one sample in a study of T cell changes during pregnancy in multiple sclerosis. Here immunoSEQ multiplex PCR was the method, and the copy in TCRdb shows in-frame clones only, minus some. The repertoire has tens of thousands of clones, about 92% of them found once; the top ten carry 1.5% to 1.9%. The sample here was peripheral blood, taken in the first trimester of pregnancy. All receptors derive from a female donor with multiple sclerosis, enrolled in a pregnancy study.

The chain is built from TRBV18 and TRBJ2-2; D is possibly TRBD1 (6 bases). The CDR3 sequence is 16 residues long. Germline V gene data show CDR1 as KGHSH and CDR2 as LQKENI. Trimming shortened V by 3 bases and J by 4 bases, and 15 bases separated the two germline ends. The CDR3: CASSPSPTGPTGELFF. The DNA for the CDR3 is TGTGCCAGCTCACCGTCCCCGACAGGCCCCACCGGGGAGCTGTTTTTT.

This chain links TRBV5-1 with TRBJ1-4, with TRBD1 identical over 9 bases. V lost 4 bases, J lost 6 bases, and 4 bases stayed unmatched. The length of the CDR3 is 14 residues. CDR1 and CDR2 (germline): SGHRS, YFSETQ. This CDR3 is CASSEGTGYEKLFF. The CDR3 DNA is TGCGCCAGCAGCGAAGGGACAGGGTATGAAAAACTGTTTTTT.

The rearrangement links TRBV15 to TRBJ2-2; 10 bases map to TRBD2. CDR1 LNHNV and CDR2 YYDKDF come from the germline V gene (reference sequence). CDR3 length equals 19 residues. The V gene end was trimmed by 1 base and the J gene end by 8 bases; junction bases not matched to a gene: 16. The CDR3 region is CATSRVGVAGGLSIGELFF. As DNA, the CDR3 is TGTGCCACCAGCAGAGTTGGGGTAGCGGGAGGCCTTTCAATAGGGGAGCTGTTTTTT.

The rearrangement links TRBV28 to TRBJ2-1; 13 positions agree with TRBD2. Germline CDR1 is MDHEN and CDR2 is SYDVKM. The CDR3 is 18 amino acids. V was pared by 6 bases and J by 6 bases, with 14 bases of the junction left unmatched. The CDR3 spells CASRLTSGREQGPNEQFF. The CDR3 DNA reads as TGTGCCAGCAGACTTACTAGCGGGAGGGAACAGGGCCCCAATGAGCAGTTCTTC.